Below are 28 T cell receptor beta chains sequenced from a single sample in a study of T cell repertoires in cytomegalovirus infection. What these receptors recognize is not known. MiXCR, applied by TCRdb to the reads, yields one record per CDR3 protein. The table shows approximately 49,000 distinct CDR3 sequences, with around a fifth occurring only once. Sample: CD8+ T cells from cultured PBMCs, taken from culture after CMV antigen stimulation. These receptors were taken from a human donor in good health (CMV status not recorded). Some clones in this sample may be carry-over from other donors' samples.

The chain uses TRBV24-1 and TRBJ1-2; 9 bases align to TRBD1. The germline V gene has CDR1 KGHDR and CDR2 SFDVKD. V was pared by 3 bases and J by 2 bases, with 6 bases of the junction left unmatched. This CDR3 has 16 amino acids. CDR3 residues: CATSDPTGQGNYGYTF. The DNA for the CDR3 is TGTGCCACCAGTGATCCGACAGGACAGGGGAACTATGGCTACACCTTC.

The rearrangement links TRBV11-2 to TRBJ2-4; TRBD1 matches 9 bases. Germline CDR1 SGHAT, CDR2 FQNNGV. This CDR3 spans 15 amino acids. After removal of 5 bases from V and 3 bases from J, the junction contained 5 bases not matched to a gene. Here the CDR3 DNA reads TGTGCCAGCAGCCGGACAGGGGACGACAAAAACATTCAGTACTTC. Amino acids: CASSRTGDDKNIQYF.

This clonotype has ten or more counts. V gene TRBV7-9 combines with J gene TRBJ1-6; D is perhaps TRBD1 (6 bases). CDR1 and CDR2 from the germline V gene are SEHNR and FQNEAQ (reference sequence). V shed 5 bases and J shed 7 bases, with 12 bases lying between them. The CDR3 is 14 amino acids. The CDR3 is CASSPKGENSPLHF. The DNA of the CDR3 is TGTGCCAGCAGCCCCAAGGGGGAGAATTCACCCCTCCACTTT.

DNA for the CDR3: TGTGCCAGCAGCTTAGGGGGCCGGGAACAGTTCTTC. This codes for CASSLGGREQFF. The genes are TRBV7-9 and TRBJ2-1; the D gene could be TRBD1 or TRBD2 (5 bases each). Per germline, CDR1 SEHNR and CDR2 FQNEAQ (reference sequence). The V end lost 1 base, the J end lost 13 bases, and 11 bases lay between the germline ends. There are 12 residues in the CDR3.

V usage is TRBV29-1 and J usage is TRBJ2-1; 8 bases fit TRBD1. Per germline, CDR1 SQVTM and CDR2 ANQGSEA. J gave up 4 bases and V 3 bases, and 11 bases lay outside the gene matches. The CDR3 length is 16 residues. CDR3 protein: CSVEGSDRVRYNEQFF. The CDR3 nucleotides read TGCAGCGTTGAGGGTTCGGACAGGGTCAGGTACAATGAGCAGTTCTTC.

The chain is built from TRBV20-1 and TRBJ1-1; the D gene is possibly TRBD1 (5 bases). The CDR3 is 15 residues long. Germline CDR1 and CDR2: DFQATT and SNEGSKA (reference sequence). V was shortened by 0 bases and J by 1 base, with 12 bases between the two germline ends. The CDR3 nucleotides read TGCAGTGCTAGAGACCGGGGCGAAGGGAACACTGAAGCTTTCTTT. It is translated as CSARDRGEGNTEAFF.

The chain has TRBV13 and TRBJ2-3, with 7 bases identical to TRBD2. Germline V CDR1 and CDR2: PRHDT, FYEKMQ (reference sequence). The V segment lost 2 bases and the J segment 4 bases; nucleotides outside the gene matches: 6. This CDR3 has 15 amino acids. CDR3 sequence reads: CASSLRRAGSDTQYF. The DNA for the CDR3 is TGTGCCAGCAGCTTAAGGCGAGCGGGATCAGATACGCAGTATTTT. Combining the CDR3 with reference TRBV13 and TRBJ2-3 gives the whole variable domain AAGVIQSPRHLIKEKRETATLKCYPIPRHDTVYWYQQGPGQDPQFLISFYEKMQSDKGSIPDRFSAQQFSDYHSELNMSSLELGDSALYFCASSLRRAGSDTQYFGPGTRLTVL.

The rearrangement joins TRBV5-6 to TRBJ1-2, with a weak D call TRBD1 (6 bases). CDR1 is SGHDT, CDR2 YYEEEE, per germline. Trimming took off 3 bases at V and 8 bases at J, with 20 bases between the two ends. This CDR3 has 15 residues. CDR3 in amino acids: CASSSGTQNYQGYTF. CDR3 bases: TGTGCCAGCAGCTCCGGGACACAGAACTATCAAGGCTACACCTTC.

The V and J genes are TRBV12-3 or TRBV12-4 and TRBJ1-2, with D perhaps TRBD1 (5 bases). V was trimmed by 2 bases and J by 2 bases, leaving 15 bases between them. This CDR3 contains 16 residues. The DNA of the CDR3 is TGTGCCAGCAGTTTATGGTTCCGGGGCGCCAACTATGGCTACACCTTC. Protein: CASSLWFRGANYGYTF.

This clonotype was counted ten times or more. This chain joins TRBV7-8 and TRBJ1-2; tentative D call: TRBD1 (5 bases). This CDR3 contains 15 residues. The ends were cut back, 4 bases at V and 2 bases at J, with 14 bases in the middle. Germline V gene sequence: CDR1 SGHVS, CDR2 FQNEAQ. The CDR3: CASSSGGRQNYGYTF. For the CDR3, the DNA is TGTGCCAGCAGCTCCGGGGGACGGCAAAACTATGGCTACACCTTC.

The chain has TRBV7-8 and TRBJ2-1; 11 bases map to TRBD2. This CDR3 comprises 15 residues. CDR1 and CDR2 (germline): SGHVS, FQNEAQ. V lost 5 bases and J lost 6; bases outside the gene matches: 6. The CDR3, as DNA: TGTGCCAGCAGCCTTAGCGGGGGGGCTCTCAATGAGCAGTTCTTC. As protein: CASSLSGGALNEQFF.

The V gene is TRBV7-9, the J gene TRBJ2-1; D possibly corresponds to TRBD2 (5 bases). The CDR3 is 16 residues long. Trimming took off 1 base at V and 9 bases at J, with 19 bases between the two ends. Germline loops: CDR1 SEHNR, CDR2 FQNEAQ (reference sequence). Here the CDR3 reads CASSLGGGELWIEQFF. DNA for the CDR3: TGTGCCAGCAGCTTAGGGGGTGGGGAGTTATGGATTGAGCAGTTCTTC.

The V and J genes are TRBV6-6 and TRBJ2-7, with D unclear. V lost 3 bases and J 2 bases, leaving 14 bases between the germline ends. The CDR3 length is 15 residues. Germline V CDR1 and CDR2: MNHNY, SVGAGI (reference sequence). The CDR3 bases are TGTGCCAGCAGTTATCTAGACCTAGGGACCTACGAGCAGTACTTC. This gives the protein CASSYLDLGTYEQYF.

This clonotype occurred many times. The rearrangement uses TRBV7-6 and TRBJ2-7, with D uncertain. Trimming shortened V by 1 base and J by 5 bases, and 9 bases separated the two germline ends. The CDR3 runs 13 residues. Germline assignment: CDR1 SGHVS and CDR2 FNYEAQ. CDR3 DNA: TGTGCCAGCAGCTTAGACATGTGGAACGAGCAGTACTTC. Encoded protein: CASSLDMWNEQYF.

The chain recombines TRBV6-2 or TRBV6-3 with TRBJ2-6; unclear D gene. The CDR3 loop spans 13 amino acids. CDR1 and CDR2 from the germline V gene are MNHEY and SVGEGT. Trimming shortened V by 2 bases and J by 3 bases, and 2 bases separated the two germline ends. The CDR3 DNA follows: TGTGCCAGCAGTTACGATGGGGCCAACGTCCTGACTTTC. This codes for CASSYDGANVLTF.

This clonotype was recorded at least ten times. The genes are TRBV7-2 and TRBJ2-5, with 7 bases aligning to TRBD1. The germline gives CDR1 SGHTA, CDR2 FQGNSA. With V trimmed by 7 bases and J by 5 bases, 13 bases remained unmatched. The CDR3 contains 15 residues. The CDR3 is CASTEQGLGWETQYF. CDR3 nucleotides: TGTGCCAGCACGGAACAGGGGCTGGGGTGGGAGACCCAGTACTTC.

The V call is TRBV11-2, the J call TRBJ2-7, with TRBD2 matching 7 bases. V gave up 6 bases and J gave up 0 bases; unmatched junction bases: 8. From germline, CDR1 is SGHAT and CDR2 FQNNGV. The CDR3 has 15 amino acids. CDR3 amino acids: CASSASGTISYEQYF. The CDR3, as DNA: TGTGCCAGCAGTGCCTCCGGGACTATCTCCTACGAGCAGTACTTC.

This clonotype was seen only a few times. The chain couples TRBV7-2 to TRBJ1-1; no definite D call. V lost 5 bases and J 11 bases, leaving 15 bases between the germline ends. Germline CDR1 reads SGHTA; CDR2 reads FQGNSA. The CDR3 length is 12 residues. CDR3 protein: CASSPGVPWAFF. CDR3 nucleotide sequence: TGTGCCAGCAGCCCCGGTGTCCCCTGGGCTTTCTTT.

This clonotype was recorded a few times. The chain recombines TRBV6-2 or TRBV6-3 with TRBJ2-7; 7 nucleotides align to TRBD2. Germline values: CDR1 MNHEY, CDR2 SVGEGT. With 5 bases clipped from V and 5 bases from J, the junction kept 18 bases outside the gene matches. The CDR3 spans 17 residues. The CDR3 DNA sequence: TGTGCCAGCAGTCATAGCGGGTCGTTTGAGGGATCCCACGAGCAGTACTTC. Its protein is CASSHSGSFEGSHEQYF.

This clonotype was counted a few times. The chain uses TRBV7-2 and TRBJ1-6; D call uncertain. Trimming removed 2 bases at V and 0 bases at J, with 11 bases between. Germline lookup yields CDR1 SGHTA and CDR2 FQGNSA. The CDR3 has 17 amino acids. The CDR3 protein is CASSLYDPSSYNSPLHF. The DNA for the CDR3 is TGTGCCAGCAGCTTATACGACCCGAGCTCCTATAATTCACCCCTCCACTTT.

This CDR3 reads CASGTSRSQFF. As DNA, the CDR3 is TGTGCCAGTGGGACATCCCGGTCGCAGTTCTTC. The V and J genes are TRBV25-1 and TRBJ2-1; D possibly corresponds to TRBD1 (6 bases). CDR1 and CDR2 (germline): MGHDK, SYGVNS. The CDR3 length is 11 residues. V was trimmed by 9 bases and J by 12 bases, leaving 15 bases between them.

This clonotype was seen a handful of times. This chain links TRBV12-3 or TRBV12-4 with TRBJ1-2, with TRBD1 matching 8 bases. V gave up 4 bases and J gave up 6 bases; unmatched junction bases: 7. This CDR3 region has 14 residues. CDR3 sequence reads: CASSYAGGGDGYTF. The CDR3 DNA is TGTGCCAGCAGTTACGCAGGGGGCGGTGATGGCTACACCTTC.

The chain carries TRBV12-5 and TRBJ2-1; 12 nucleotides agree with TRBD1. This CDR3 is 18 amino acids long. Germline V gives CDR1 LGHNT, CDR2 FRNRAP. V gave up 0 bases and J gave up 7 bases; unmatched junction bases: 10. The CDR3, as DNA: TGTGCTAGTGGTTTGGTACTAACGGGACAGGGGGCGTTAAATGAGCAGTTCTTC. It is translated as CASGLVLTGQGALNEQFF.

This clonotype was recorded many times. This sequence joins TRBV11-3 and TRBJ2-2; a possible D gene is TRBD1 (5 bases). This CDR3 spans 15 amino acids. The V and J ends lost 5 bases and 5 bases respectively, with 15 bases between them. Germline-derived CDR1 and CDR2 are SGHNT and YENEEA. The CDR3 region has the DNA TGTGCCAGCAGCCCAAGAAGGGGCGTTACCGGGGAGCTGTTTTTT. Translation gives CASSPRRGVTGELFF.

The gene calls are TRBV7-2 and TRBJ2-5, with 9 positions matching TRBD2. The CDR3 has 17 residues. CDR1 and CDR2 from the germline V gene are SGHTA and FQGNSA. Trimming removed 3 bases from V and 5 bases from J; junction bases left unmatched: 13. The CDR3 region is CASSFFRMAGGLETQYF. DNA of the CDR3: TGTGCCAGCAGCTTTTTCCGTATGGCGGGGGGGCTTGAGACCCAGTACTTC. The full variable domain, its missing parts supplied by reference TRBV7-2 and TRBJ2-5, is GAGVSQSPSNKVTEKGKDVELRCDPISGHTALYWYRQSLGQGLEFLIYFQGNSAPDKSGLPSDRFSAERTGGSVSTLTIQRTQQEDSAVYLCASSFFRMAGGLETQYFGPGTRLLVL.

V gene TRBV27 combines with J gene TRBJ1-2; D is ambiguous. Germline CDR1 reads MNHEY; CDR2 reads SMNVEV (reference sequence). This CDR3 is built from 16 residues. Between the trimmed V and J ends, which lost 4 bases and 2 bases, there was a span of 17 bases. The CDR3 DNA reads TGTGCCAGCAGTTCAGGCCCCGGACGGGTGAACTATGGCTACACCTTC. It translates to CASSSGPGRVNYGYTF.

The V gene is TRBV19, the J gene TRBJ2-1, with 8 bases matching TRBD2. The CDR3 length is 16 residues. Trimming took 1 base from V and 10 from J; bases not matched to a gene: 12. Per the germline V gene, CDR1 is LNHDA and CDR2 is SQIVND (reference sequence). The CDR3 region has the DNA TGTGCCAGTAGTATAGGATCCGGGGGGGAGGTTTGGGAGCAGTTCTTC. Residues: CASSIGSGGEVWEQFF. Based on the CDR3 plus reference TRBV19 and TRBJ2-1, the full variable domain is DGGITQSPKYLFRKEGQNVTLSCEQNLNHDAMYWYRQDPGQGLRLIYYSQIVNDFQKGDIAEGYSVSREKKESFPLTVTSAQKNPTAFYLCASSIGSGGEVWEQFFGPGTRLTVL.

The rearrangement links TRBV2 to TRBJ2-3, with 9 bases that match TRBD2. The junction had 6 bases not matched to a gene; V was cut back by 2 bases and J by 0 bases. The germline V gene has CDR1 SNHLY and CDR2 FYNNEI. This CDR3 region has 17 residues. The CDR3: CASSELAGEISTDTQYF. The CDR3 nucleotides are TGTGCCAGCAGTGAATTAGCGGGAGAAATTAGCACAGATACGCAGTATTTT.